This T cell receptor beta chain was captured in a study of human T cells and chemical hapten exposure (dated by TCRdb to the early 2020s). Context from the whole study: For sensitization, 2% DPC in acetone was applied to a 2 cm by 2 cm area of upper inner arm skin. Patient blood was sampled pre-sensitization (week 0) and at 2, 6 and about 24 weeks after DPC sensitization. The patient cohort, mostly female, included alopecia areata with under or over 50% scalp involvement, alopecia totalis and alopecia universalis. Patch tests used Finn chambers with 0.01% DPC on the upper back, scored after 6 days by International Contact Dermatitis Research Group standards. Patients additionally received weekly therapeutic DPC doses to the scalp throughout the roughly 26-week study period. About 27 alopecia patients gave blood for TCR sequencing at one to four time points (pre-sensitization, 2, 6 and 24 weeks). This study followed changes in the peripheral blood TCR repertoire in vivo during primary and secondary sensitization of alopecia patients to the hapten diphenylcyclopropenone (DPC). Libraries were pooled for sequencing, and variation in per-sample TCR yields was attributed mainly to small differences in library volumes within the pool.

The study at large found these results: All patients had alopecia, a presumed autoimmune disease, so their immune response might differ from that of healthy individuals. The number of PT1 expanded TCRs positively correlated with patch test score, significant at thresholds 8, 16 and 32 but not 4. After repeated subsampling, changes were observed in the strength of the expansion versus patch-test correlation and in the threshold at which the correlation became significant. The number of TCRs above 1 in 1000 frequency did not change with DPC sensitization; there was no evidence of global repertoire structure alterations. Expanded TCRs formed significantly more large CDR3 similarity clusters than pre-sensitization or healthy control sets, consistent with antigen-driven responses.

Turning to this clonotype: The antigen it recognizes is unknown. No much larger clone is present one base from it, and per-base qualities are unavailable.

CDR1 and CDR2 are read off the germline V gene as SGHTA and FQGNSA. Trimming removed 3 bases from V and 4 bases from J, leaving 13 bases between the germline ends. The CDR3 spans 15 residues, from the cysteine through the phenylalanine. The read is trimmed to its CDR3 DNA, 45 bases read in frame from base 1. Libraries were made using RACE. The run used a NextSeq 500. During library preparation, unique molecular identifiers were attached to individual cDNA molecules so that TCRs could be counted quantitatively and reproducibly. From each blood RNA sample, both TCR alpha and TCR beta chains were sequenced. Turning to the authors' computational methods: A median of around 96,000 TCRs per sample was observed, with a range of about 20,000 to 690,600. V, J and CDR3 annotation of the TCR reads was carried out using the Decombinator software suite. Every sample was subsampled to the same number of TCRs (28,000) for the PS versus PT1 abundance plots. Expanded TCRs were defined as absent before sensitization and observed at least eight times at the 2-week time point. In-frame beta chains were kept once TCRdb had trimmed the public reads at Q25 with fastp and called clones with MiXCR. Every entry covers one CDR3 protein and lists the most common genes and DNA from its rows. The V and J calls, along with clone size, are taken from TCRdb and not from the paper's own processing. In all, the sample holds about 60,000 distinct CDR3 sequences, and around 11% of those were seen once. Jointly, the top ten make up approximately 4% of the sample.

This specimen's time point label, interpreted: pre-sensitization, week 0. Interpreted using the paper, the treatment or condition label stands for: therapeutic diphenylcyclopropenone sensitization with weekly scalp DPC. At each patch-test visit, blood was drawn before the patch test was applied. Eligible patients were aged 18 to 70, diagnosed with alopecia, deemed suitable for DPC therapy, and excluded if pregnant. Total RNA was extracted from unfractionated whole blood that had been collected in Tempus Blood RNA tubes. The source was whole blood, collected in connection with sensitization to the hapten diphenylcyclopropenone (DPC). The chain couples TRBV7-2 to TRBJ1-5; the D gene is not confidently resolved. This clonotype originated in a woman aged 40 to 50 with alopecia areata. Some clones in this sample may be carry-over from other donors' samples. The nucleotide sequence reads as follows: TGTGCCAGCAGCTTGGGCAGTACCTTAAATCAGCCCCAGCATTTT. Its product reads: CASSLGSTLNQPQHF.